This T cell receptor beta chain came from a study of blood T cell repertoires in COVID-19. Sequencing was performed with immunoSEQ multiplex PCR; in TCRdb, only in-frame clones are kept and a portion is missing. The repertoire holds 350,000 to 500,000 clones, with approximately 90% as singletons. One Seattle source followed patients from active infection through their disease course. Only one count was recorded for this clone. The germline CDR1 and CDR2 sequences are MNHEY and SMNVEV (reference sequence). V dropped 8 bases and J dropped 7; count of bases not matched to a gene: 7. The CDR3 has 14 residues.

The gene calls are TRBV27 and TRBJ2-1, with 11 positions matching TRBD2. The receptor's source is a man between 18 and 29 years old with COVID-19, enrolled during active disease. Sequenced sample: peripheral blood. CDR3 protein: CASYSGRGLNEQFF. CDR3 in DNA: TGTGCCAGCTATAGCGGGAGGGGTCTTAATGAGCAGTTCTTC.